The present entry profiles one TCR beta chain with its context. This entry belongs to a study of OX40 agonist ivuxolimab in advanced cancers. Sequenced by immunoSEQ multiplex PCR; TCRdb stores in-frame clones only, minus some. The sample lists tens of thousands of clones, 81% occurring once. The source of this sequence is an adult with an advanced solid tumor such as melanoma, head and neck, liver or kidney cancer. This specimen was CD4+ or CD8+ T cells sorted from blood, taken in a trial of the OX40 agonist ivuxolimab.

Written as DNA, the CDR3 is TGCGCCAGCAGCCTCGGGACGGCTGAGGGCTACACCTTC. It yields the protein CASSLGTAEGYTF. The gene calls are TRBV5-1 and TRBJ1-2; D might be TRBD1 (5 bases). Germline-derived CDR1 and CDR2 are SGHRS and YFSETQ. The CDR3 has 13 amino acids. The V gene lost 4 bases and the J gene lost 8 bases, with 15 bases spanning the gap.